The 28 T cell receptor beta chains given below trace back to one sample, sequenced in a study of metastatic and nonmetastatic thyroid tumors. Nobody among the patients had been given any treatment before thyroid surgery. TCRdb reprocessed the PCR reads using MiXCR. The sample has just over 15,000 clones, approximately 23% seen once. Sequenced sample: tumor tissue. Receptors originate from a female donor with papillary thyroid cancer or a benign thyroid nodule (not recorded which). Some clones in this sample may be carry-over from other donors' samples.

This clone appeared many times. The genes are TRBV9 and TRBJ2-7; 12 nucleotides match TRBD2. The length of the CDR3 is 15 residues. The ends lost 0 bases at V and 6 bases at J; junction bases unmatched: 4. Germline V lookup: CDR1 SGDLS, CDR2 YYNGEE. The CDR3 bases are TGTGCCAGCAGCGTAGAGCCTAGCGGGAGGGGCGAGCAGTACTTC. Its protein is CASSVEPSGRGEQYF.

This clone was recorded many times. The J gene is TRBJ2-7, the V gene TRBV7-2; the D gene is possibly TRBD1 (6 bases). Trimming removed 4 bases from V and 7 bases from J, with 17 bases in between. The germline V gene encodes CDR1 SGHTA and CDR2 FQGNSA. The CDR3 totals 14 residues. CDR3 region: CASSSHRATWEQYF. The CDR3 DNA reads TGTGCCAGCAGCTCACACAGGGCAACGTGGGAGCAGTACTTC.

Regarding this clone: One junction end does not reproduce the germline sequence, and a read error may be involved. The chain joins TRBV10-2 to TRBJ2-2; a weak D match, TRBD2 (5 bases). The germline gives CDR1 WSHSY, CDR2 SAAADI. This CDR3 spans 15 amino acids. The DNA for the CDR3 is TGCGCCAGCAGTTACCCCCTGCGCATCACCGGGGAGCTGTTTTTC. Translated, it gives CASSYPLRITGELFF.

Details on this clone: The junction and the germline gene differ at one end; a read error may be behind it. The rearrangement joins TRBV15 to TRBJ1-2; TRBD1 is a possible D gene (6 bases). CDR1 and CDR2 from the germline V gene are LNHNV and YYDKDF (reference sequence). This CDR3 has 14 amino acids. CDR3 coding DNA: TGCGCCACCAGCCCGGACAGAGCTCTCTATGGCTACACCTTC. Translation: CATSPDRALYGYTF.

The table lists this clone with many counts. A much more abundant neighbour one base away suggests this may be a read error. The chain is built from TRBV7-2 and TRBJ2-3; 8 nucleotides line up with TRBD2. Germline trimming cut 3 bases from V and 1 base from J; bases unmatched to any gene: 15. CDR3 length: 19 residues. The V gene's germline CDR1 is SGHTA and CDR2 FQGNSA. For the CDR3, the DNA is TGTGCCAGCAGCTTTCCCGGGACGAGCGGGAGCCGTGGCACAGATACGCAGTATTTT. The encoded protein is CASSFPGTSGSRGTDTQYF.

This clone was detected ten times or more. V and J are TRBV7-9 and TRBJ2-5; D gene uncertain. The CDR3 loop spans 13 amino acids. CDR1 and CDR2 from the germline V gene are SEHNR and FQNEAQ (reference sequence). Deletions cut 0 bases from V and 5 bases from J, with 7 bases between. CDR3 sequence (DNA): TGTGCCAGCAGCTTAGCTTTTGGCGAGACCCAGTACTTC. It specifies CASSLAFGETQYF. The whole variable domain, remainder taken from reference TRBV7-9 and TRBJ2-5, is DTGVSQNPRHKITKRGQNVTFRCDPISEHNRLYWYRQTLGQGPEFLTYFQNEAQLEKSRLLSDRFSAERPKGSFSTLEIQRTEQGDSAMYLCASSLAFGETQYFGPGTRLLVL.

This clone was counted between two and nine times. The chain has TRBV27 and TRBJ1-2; no clear D gene. This CDR3 is 15 amino acids long. CDR1 and CDR2 from the germline V gene are MNHEY and SMNVEV (reference sequence). V shed 5 bases and J shed 4 bases, with 17 bases lying between them. CDR3 DNA sequence: TGTGCCAGCAGTCCAACCCTGGCAGTTTTCTATGGCTACACCTTC. Translating it yields CASSPTLAVFYGYTF.

This clone was found a few times. The V and J genes are TRBV12-3 or TRBV12-4 and TRBJ2-7; D call uncertain. Trimming shortened V by 1 base and J by 9 bases, and 7 bases separated the two germline ends. The CDR3 consists of 11 residues. CDR3 nucleotide sequence: TGTGCCAGCAGTTTAGAGTTTGGGCAGTACTTC. This encodes CASSLEFGQYF.

V gene TRBV7-9 combines with J gene TRBJ2-1, with D possibly called TRBD1 or TRBD2 (6 bases each). CDR1 SEHNR and CDR2 FQNEAQ come from the germline V gene (reference sequence). With 5 bases removed from V and 5 bases from J, the gap between germline ends came to 16 bases. The CDR3 contains 15 residues. The CDR3 nucleotides read TGTGCCAGCAGCCGGGGGCTATCCATTCACAATGAGCAGTTCTTC. Amino acids: CASSRGLSIHNEQFF.

This clone was recorded only once. The V gene is TRBV14, the J gene TRBJ1-1; 7 nucleotides agree with TRBD1. The V gene end was trimmed by 5 bases and the J gene end by 5 bases; junction bases not matched to a gene: 5. Germline V lookup: CDR1 SGHDN, CDR2 FVKESK. The CDR3 is made up of 13 amino acids. CDR3 residues: CASSLDRVTEAFF. DNA of the CDR3: TGTGCCAGCAGCTTAGACAGGGTTACTGAAGCTTTCTTT. Combining the CDR3 with reference TRBV14 and TRBJ1-1 gives the whole variable domain EAGVTQFPSHSVIEKGQTVTLRCDPISGHDNLYWYRRVMGKEIKFLLHFVKESKQDESGMPNNRFLAERTGGTYSTLKVQPAELEDSGVYFCASSLDRVTEAFFGQGTRLTVV.

This clone has more than one count but fewer than ten. At one end the junction does not follow the germline gene, possibly because of a read error. J is TRBJ2-7 and V is TRBV27, with 7 bases identical to TRBD1. Per germline, CDR1 MNHEY and CDR2 SMNVEV (reference sequence). The CDR3 is 16 amino acids. The DNA of the CDR3 is TGTGCCATCAGTTTAAATACAGGGGTAAGCTCTTACGAGCAGTACTTC. Protein sequence: CAISLNTGVSSYEQYF.

The V call is TRBV2, the J call TRBJ1-2; the D is unclear. With 1 base removed from V and 5 bases from J, the gap between germline ends came to 14 bases. The CDR3 is 15 residues long. Per the germline V gene, CDR1 is SNHLY and CDR2 is FYNNEI. The chain's CDR3 is CASSEGGAQTYGYTF. CDR3 bases: TGTGCCAGCAGTGAAGGGGGAGCCCAGACTTATGGCTACACCTTC.

Notes on this clone: This may arise from a read error, as a much more abundant clone is one base away. This sequence joins TRBV7-2 and TRBJ2-3; a weak D match, TRBD2 (7 bases). V gave up 5 bases and J gave up 10 bases, with 19 bases separating them. CDR1 and CDR2 from the germline V gene are SGHTA and FQGNSA. CDR3 size: 14 residues. The CDR3 reads CASSPGGTQMSQYF. CDR3 coding DNA: TGTGCCAGCAGCCCCGGGGGGACACAAATGTCGCAGTATTTT.

This chain connects TRBV7-9 to TRBJ2-7, with D unresolved. V dropped 5 bases and J dropped 1 base, with 15 bases sitting between them. CDR1 and CDR2 from the germline V gene are SEHNR and FQNEAQ (reference sequence). This CDR3 is built from 15 residues. CDR3 region: CASSPPVGGSYEQYF. CDR3 DNA sequence: TGTGCCAGCAGCCCCCCGGTGGGCGGTTCCTACGAGCAGTACTTC.

This clone was observed many times. V usage is TRBV11-1 and J usage is TRBJ1-2; 11 bases line up with TRBD1. Germline loops: CDR1 SGHAT, CDR2 FQDESV (reference sequence). The CDR3 consists of 17 residues. Trimming took 5 bases from V and 4 from J; bases not matched to a gene: 12. The CDR3 coding sequence is TGTGCCAGCAGCCTCACCCGGGACAGGGGGTTGGCCTATGGCTACACCTTC. It specifies CASSLTRDRGLAYGYTF. Looking up the rest from reference TRBV11-1 and TRBJ1-2 gives the full variable domain: EAEVAQSPRYKITEKSQAVAFWCDPISGHATLYWYRQILGQGPELLVQFQDESVVDDSQLPKDRFSAERLKGVDSTLKIQPAELGDSAMYLCASSLTRDRGLAYGYTFGSGTRLTVV.

This clone came up many times. The rearrangement joins TRBV7-8 to TRBJ2-1; 9 positions agree with TRBD2. The CDR3 covers 17 residues. V was clipped by 5 bases and J by 3 bases; unmatched bases: 11. In germline, CDR1 is SGHVS, CDR2 FQNEAQ. The chain's CDR3 is CASSDLKSGRNYNEQFF. CDR3 bases: TGTGCCAGCAGCGACCTAAAGAGCGGGAGGAACTACAATGAGCAGTTCTTC.

This clone was detected many times. V gene TRBV24-1 combines with J gene TRBJ2-1, with D perhaps matching TRBD1 (5 bases). CDR3 length equals 16 residues. The ends were cut back, 3 bases at V and 6 bases at J, with 17 bases in the middle. Germline V lookup: CDR1 KGHDR, CDR2 SFDVKD. The CDR3 is CATSDLGQGSSNEQFF. As DNA, the CDR3 is TGTGCCACCAGTGATCTGGGGCAGGGCTCAAGCAATGAGCAGTTCTTC.

This clone was seen ten or more times. The chain recombines TRBV30 with TRBJ2-1; 7 bases map to TRBD2. Germline lookup yields CDR1 GTSNPN and CDR2 SVGIG (reference sequence). The length of the CDR3 is 14 residues. Germline trimming cut 2 bases from V and 9 bases from J; bases unmatched to any gene: 10. The CDR3 sequence is CAWSRGGLRFEQFF. The CDR3 bases are TGTGCCTGGAGTCGGGGAGGGTTGAGGTTTGAGCAGTTCTTC.

Judged by abundance, this clone is medium-sized. This sequence joins TRBV4-2 and TRBJ2-7, with 13 positions matching TRBD2. Germline lookup yields CDR1 LGHNA and CDR2 YNFKEQ. This CDR3 contains 15 residues. V lost 4 bases and J lost 6; bases outside the gene matches: 6. The CDR3 region has the DNA TGTGCCAGCAGCCCAGGGACTAGCGGGACGGCCGAGCAGTACTTC. The encoded protein is CASSPGTSGTAEQYF.

At least ten counts were recorded for this clone. The chain uses TRBV7-9 and TRBJ1-2; D is possibly TRBD1 (5 bases). The ends were cut back, 1 base at V and 4 bases at J, with 13 bases in the middle. Germline CDR1 reads SEHNR; CDR2 reads FQNEAQ (reference sequence). The CDR3 extends over 15 amino acids. CDR3 DNA: TGTGCCAGCAGCTTAGGGGACCCGAACTTCTATGGCTACACCTTC. This translates into CASSLGDPNFYGYTF.

This clone was detected many times. The chain employs TRBV28 and TRBJ2-3, with 7 bases lining up with TRBD1. This CDR3 is built from 16 residues. Germline CDR1 and CDR2: MDHEN and SYDVKM. With V trimmed by 5 bases and J by 0 bases, 8 bases remained unmatched. Here the CDR3 DNA reads TGTGCCAGCAGTCAATCCGGGACAGCTAGCACAGATACGCAGTATTTT. It is translated as CASSQSGTASTDTQYF.

This chain links TRBV20-1 with TRBJ2-1; TRBD2 aligns across 16 bases. This CDR3 is 18 amino acids long. V shed 0 bases, J shed 2 bases, and the junction held 4 bases outside the gene matches. Germline V gives CDR1 DFQATT, CDR2 SNEGSKA (reference sequence). The CDR3 DNA reads as TGCAGTGCTAGAGATCAGGGACTAGCGGGAGGGCCCTACAATGAGCAGTTCTTC. This translates into CSARDQGLAGGPYNEQFF.

Concerning this clone itself: The junction and the germline gene differ at one end; a read error may be behind it. This chain links TRBV20-1 with TRBJ2-7, with D unresolved. The CDR3 spans 14 residues. Germline CDR1 DFQATT, CDR2 SNEGSKA (reference sequence). CDR3 coding DNA: TGTAGTGCTAGATGGACCCTCGCCTCCTACGAGCAGTACTTC. Translating gives CSARWTLASYEQYF.

The chain joins TRBV29-1 to TRBJ2-1; D is unclear. CDR3 size: 10 residues. Looked up from germline, CDR1 is SQVTM and CDR2 is ANQGSEA. Trimming cost V 7 bases and J 11 bases, with 12 bases left between them. The CDR3 loop is CSGAVDKQFF. CDR3 in DNA: TGCAGCGGGGCAGTAGATAAGCAGTTCTTC.

This clone was detected a few times. The chain has TRBV6-4 and TRBJ2-1, with TRBD2 matching 7 bases. Per germline, CDR1 MRHNA and CDR2 SNTAGT. The CDR3 spans 15 residues. V lost 4 bases, J lost 7 bases, and 10 bases stayed unmatched. The CDR3 sequence is CASSVSSGALNEQFF. The CDR3, as DNA: TGTGCCAGCAGTGTGTCGAGCGGGGCTCTTAATGAGCAGTTCTTC.

This clone has ten or more counts. The J gene is TRBJ2-7, the V gene TRBV5-6; no clear D. The CDR3 covers 11 residues. Germline V gene lookup returns CDR1 SGHDT and CDR2 YYEEEE. V shed 1 base and J shed 6 bases, with 5 bases lying between them. CDR3 residues: CASSLSSEQYF. The CDR3 DNA follows: TGTGCCAGCAGCTTGAGTTCCGAGCAGTACTTC.

This clone was detected ten times or more. The V call is TRBV7-9, the J call TRBJ1-5, with unresolved D. Between the trimmed V and J ends, which lost 3 bases and 1 base, there was a span of 13 bases. The CDR3 extends over 16 amino acids. Per the germline V gene, CDR1 is SEHNR and CDR2 is FQNEAQ (reference sequence). The CDR3 DNA follows: TGTGCCAGCAGCTTCAGACCGCCGGAAAGCAATCAGCCCCAGCATTTT. Protein sequence: CASSFRPPESNQPQHF.

A few counts support this clone. The J gene is TRBJ2-2, the V gene TRBV20-1; 7 positions agree with TRBD2. Germline V CDR1 and CDR2: DFQATT, SNEGSKA (reference sequence). The V gene end was trimmed by 0 bases and the J gene end by 7 bases; junction bases not matched to a gene: 2. The CDR3 runs 13 residues. CDR3 residues: CSAREREGGELFF. The DNA for the CDR3 is TGCAGTGCTAGAGAAAGGGAGGGCGGGGAGCTGTTTTTT.